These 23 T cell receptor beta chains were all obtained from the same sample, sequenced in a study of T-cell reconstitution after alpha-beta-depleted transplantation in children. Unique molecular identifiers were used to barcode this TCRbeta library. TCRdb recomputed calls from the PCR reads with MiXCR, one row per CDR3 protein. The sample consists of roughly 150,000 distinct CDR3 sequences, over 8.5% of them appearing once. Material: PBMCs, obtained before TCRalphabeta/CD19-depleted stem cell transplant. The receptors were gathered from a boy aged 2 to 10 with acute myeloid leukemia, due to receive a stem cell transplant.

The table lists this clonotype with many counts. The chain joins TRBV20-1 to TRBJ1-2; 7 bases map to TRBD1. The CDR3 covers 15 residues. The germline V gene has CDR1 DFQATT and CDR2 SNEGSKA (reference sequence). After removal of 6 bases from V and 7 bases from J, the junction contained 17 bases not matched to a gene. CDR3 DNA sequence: TGCAGTGCCTCATCCGGGACAGTAAGTCCCGGTGGCTACACCTTC. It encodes CSASSGTVSPGGYTF.

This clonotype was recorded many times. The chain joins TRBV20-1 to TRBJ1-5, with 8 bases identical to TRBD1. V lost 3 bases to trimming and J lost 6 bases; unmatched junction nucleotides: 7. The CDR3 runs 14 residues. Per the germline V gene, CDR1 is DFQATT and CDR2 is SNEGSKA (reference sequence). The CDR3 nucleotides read TGCAGTGCTAGTTGGCAGGGGGCAGGTCAGCCCCAGCATTTT. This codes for CSASWQGAGQPQHF.

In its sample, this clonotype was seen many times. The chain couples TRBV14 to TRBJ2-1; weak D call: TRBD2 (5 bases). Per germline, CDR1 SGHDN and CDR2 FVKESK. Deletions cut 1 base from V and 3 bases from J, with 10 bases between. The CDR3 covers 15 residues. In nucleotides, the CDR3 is TGTGCCAGCAGCCAAGTTGGGGAGCTCTACAATGAGCAGTTCTTC. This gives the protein CASSQVGELYNEQFF.

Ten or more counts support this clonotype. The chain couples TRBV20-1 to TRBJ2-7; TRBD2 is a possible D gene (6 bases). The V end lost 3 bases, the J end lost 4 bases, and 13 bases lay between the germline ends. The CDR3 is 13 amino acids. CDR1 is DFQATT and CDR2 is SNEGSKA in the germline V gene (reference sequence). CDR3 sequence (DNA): TGCAGTGCTAGTGCCAGCGGGCTATACGAGCAGTACTTC. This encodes CSASASGLYEQYF.

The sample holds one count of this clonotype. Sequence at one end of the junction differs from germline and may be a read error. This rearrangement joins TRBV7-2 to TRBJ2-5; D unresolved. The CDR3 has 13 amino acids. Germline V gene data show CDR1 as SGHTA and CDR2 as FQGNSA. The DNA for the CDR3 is TGTGCCAGCAGCTTAACCGGGCAGGAGATCCAGTACTTC. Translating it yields CASSLTGQEIQYF.

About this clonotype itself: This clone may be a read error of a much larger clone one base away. The CDR3 sequence: CASSPLQYGGGPPDTQYF. The CDR3 DNA is TGTGCCAGCAGCCCTCTACAGTACGGCGGGGGACCTCCCGATACCCAGTACTTC. The gene calls are TRBV3-1 and TRBJ2-5; 7 nucleotides align to TRBD2. In germline, CDR1 is LGHDT, CDR2 YNNKEL (reference sequence). Trimming cost V 4 bases and J 8 bases; bases outside gene matches: 22. The CDR3 totals 18 residues.

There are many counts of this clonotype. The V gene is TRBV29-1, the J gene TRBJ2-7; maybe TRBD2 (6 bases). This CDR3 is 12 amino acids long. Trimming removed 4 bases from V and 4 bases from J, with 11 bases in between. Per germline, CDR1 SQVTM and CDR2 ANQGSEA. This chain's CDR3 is CSVVGTPYEQYF. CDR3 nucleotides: TGCAGCGTTGTAGGGACTCCGTACGAGCAGTACTTC.

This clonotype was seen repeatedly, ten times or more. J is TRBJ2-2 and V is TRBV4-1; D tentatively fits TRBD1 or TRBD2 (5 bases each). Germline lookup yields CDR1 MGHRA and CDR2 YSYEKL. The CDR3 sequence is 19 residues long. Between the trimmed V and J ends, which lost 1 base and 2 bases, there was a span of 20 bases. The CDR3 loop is CASSQGGLRGPSNTGELFF. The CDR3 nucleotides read TGCGCCAGCAGCCAAGGAGGGCTTCGGGGCCCCTCAAACACCGGGGAGCTGTTTTTT.

The CDR3 spells CASSLVTGGGTEAFF. As DNA, the CDR3 is TGTGCCAGCAGCTTAGTCACCGGGGGGGGTACTGAAGCTTTCTTT. The chain uses TRBV11-2 and TRBJ1-1, with D perhaps TRBD1 (5 bases). Per the germline V gene, CDR1 is SGHAT and CDR2 is FQNNGV. V was shortened by 1 base and J by 5 bases, with 14 bases between the two germline ends. This CDR3 has 15 amino acids.

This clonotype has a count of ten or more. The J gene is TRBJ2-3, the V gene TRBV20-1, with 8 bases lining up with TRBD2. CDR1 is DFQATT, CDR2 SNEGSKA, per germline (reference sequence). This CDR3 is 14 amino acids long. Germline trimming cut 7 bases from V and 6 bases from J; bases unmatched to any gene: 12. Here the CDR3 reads CSGPQGLGGDTQYF. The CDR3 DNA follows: TGCAGTGGACCGCAGGGACTAGGTGGGGATACGCAGTATTTT.

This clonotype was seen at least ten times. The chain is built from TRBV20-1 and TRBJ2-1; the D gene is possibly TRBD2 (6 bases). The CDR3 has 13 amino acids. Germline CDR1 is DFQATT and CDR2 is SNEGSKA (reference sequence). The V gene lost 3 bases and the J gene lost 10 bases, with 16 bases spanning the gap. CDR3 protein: CSARRFGGTEQFF. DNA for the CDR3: TGCAGTGCTAGGAGATTTGGGGGGACCGAGCAGTTCTTC.

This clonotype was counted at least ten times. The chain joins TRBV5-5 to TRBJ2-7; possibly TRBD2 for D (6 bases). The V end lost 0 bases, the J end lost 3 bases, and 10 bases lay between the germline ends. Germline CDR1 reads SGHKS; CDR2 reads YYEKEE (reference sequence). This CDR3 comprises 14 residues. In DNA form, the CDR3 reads TGTGCCAGCAGCTTGGTGGGAGGTAACTACGAGCAGTACTTC. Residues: CASSLVGGNYEQYF.

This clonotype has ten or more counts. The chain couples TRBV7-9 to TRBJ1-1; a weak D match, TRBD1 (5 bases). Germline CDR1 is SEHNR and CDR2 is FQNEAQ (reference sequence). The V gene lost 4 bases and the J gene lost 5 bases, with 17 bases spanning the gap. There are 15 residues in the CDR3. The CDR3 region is CASSSQGSERTEAFF. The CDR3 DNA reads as TGTGCCAGCAGCTCCCAGGGATCGGAGAGGACTGAAGCTTTCTTT.

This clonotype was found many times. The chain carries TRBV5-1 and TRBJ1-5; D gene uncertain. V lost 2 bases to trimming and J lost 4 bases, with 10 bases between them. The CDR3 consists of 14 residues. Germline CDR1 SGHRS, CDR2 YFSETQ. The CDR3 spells CASSLSPGNQPQHF. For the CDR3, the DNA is TGCGCCAGCAGCTTATCACCGGGAAATCAGCCCCAGCATTTT.

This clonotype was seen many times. The DNA for the CDR3 is TGTGCCAGCAGCCCCGGGACTAGCGGGAGGTACAATGAGCAGTTCTTC. Protein: CASSPGTSGRYNEQFF. The rearrangement uses TRBV27 and TRBJ2-1; 15 positions match TRBD2. This CDR3 is 16 amino acids long. Per the germline V gene, CDR1 is MNHEY and CDR2 is SMNVEV (reference sequence). With 6 bases clipped from V and 4 bases from J, the junction kept 4 bases outside the gene matches.

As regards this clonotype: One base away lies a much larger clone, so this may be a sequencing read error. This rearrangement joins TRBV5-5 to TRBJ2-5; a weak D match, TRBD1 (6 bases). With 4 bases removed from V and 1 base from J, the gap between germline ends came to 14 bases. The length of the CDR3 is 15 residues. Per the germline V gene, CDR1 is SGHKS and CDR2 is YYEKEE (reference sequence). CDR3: CASSRNDRIQETQYF. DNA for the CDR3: TGTGCCAGCAGCCGAAACGACAGGATCCAAGAGACCCAGTACTTC.

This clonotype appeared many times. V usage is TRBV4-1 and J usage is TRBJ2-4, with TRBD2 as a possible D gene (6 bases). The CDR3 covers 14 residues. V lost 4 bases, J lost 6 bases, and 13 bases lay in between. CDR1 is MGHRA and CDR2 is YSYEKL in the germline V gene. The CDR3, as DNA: TGCGCCAGCAGCCCCCCGGGGGACGGAAACATTCAGTACTTC. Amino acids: CASSPPGDGNIQYF.

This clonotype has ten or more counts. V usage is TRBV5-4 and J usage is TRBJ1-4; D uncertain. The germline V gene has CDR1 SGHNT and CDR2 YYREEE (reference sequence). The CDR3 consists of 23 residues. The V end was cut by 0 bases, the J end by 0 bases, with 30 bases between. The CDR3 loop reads CASSLVPPTEPLSPTATNEKLFF. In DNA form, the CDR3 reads TGTGCCAGCAGCTTGGTCCCACCGACGGAACCCTTAAGCCCTACAGCAACTAATGAAAAACTGTTTTTT.

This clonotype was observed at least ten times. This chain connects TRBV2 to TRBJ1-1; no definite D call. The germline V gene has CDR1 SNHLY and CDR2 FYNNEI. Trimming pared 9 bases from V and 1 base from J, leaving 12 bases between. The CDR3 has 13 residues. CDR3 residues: CARVEGGNTEAFF. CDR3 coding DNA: TGTGCCAGGGTTGAGGGAGGGAACACTGAAGCTTTCTTT.

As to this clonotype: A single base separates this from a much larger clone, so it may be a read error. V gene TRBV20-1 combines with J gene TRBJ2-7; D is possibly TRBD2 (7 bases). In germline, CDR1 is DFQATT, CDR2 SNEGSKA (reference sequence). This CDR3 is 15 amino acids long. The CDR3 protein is CSARTATGGSRERYF. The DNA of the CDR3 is TGCAGTGCTCGAACCGCGACAGGCGGGAGTCGGGAGCGGTACTTC.

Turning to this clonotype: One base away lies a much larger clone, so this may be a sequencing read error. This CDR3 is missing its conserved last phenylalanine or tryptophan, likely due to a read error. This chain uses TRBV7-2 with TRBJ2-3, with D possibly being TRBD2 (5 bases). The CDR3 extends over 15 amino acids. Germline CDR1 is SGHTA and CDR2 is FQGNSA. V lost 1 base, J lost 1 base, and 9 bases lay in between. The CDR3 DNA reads TGTGCCAGCAGCTTAGAGGGAGATGGCACAGATACGCAGTATCTT. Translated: CASSLEGDGTDTQYL.

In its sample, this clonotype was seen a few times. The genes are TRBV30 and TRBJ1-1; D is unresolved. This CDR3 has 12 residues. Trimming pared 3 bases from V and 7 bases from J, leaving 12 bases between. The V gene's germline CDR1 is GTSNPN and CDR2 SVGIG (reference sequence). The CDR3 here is CAWRSGWVEAFF. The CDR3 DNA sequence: TGTGCCTGGAGGTCTGGATGGGTTGAAGCTTTCTTT.

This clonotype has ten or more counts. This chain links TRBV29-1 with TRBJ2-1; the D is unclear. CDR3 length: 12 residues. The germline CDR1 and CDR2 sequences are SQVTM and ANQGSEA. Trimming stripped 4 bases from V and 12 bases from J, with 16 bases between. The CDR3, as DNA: TGCAGCGTTGGGCTGCTTGGATTCCGGCAGTTCTTC. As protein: CSVGLLGFRQFF.